Listed here are 22 T cell receptor beta chains from one sample, sequenced in a study of tumor-infiltrating lymphocytes in oesophageal squamous cell carcinoma. TCRdb reanalysed the PCR reads using MiXCR and keeps one entry per CDR3 protein. Among around 15,000 distinct CDR3 sequences listed, around half were seen once. Sequencing was done on a sample of esophageal tumor tissue. Receptors originate from a female donor with esophageal squamous cell carcinoma.

This sequence joins TRBV19 and TRBJ2-5; D is undetermined. The J call may be faulty, since TRBJ2-1 better matches the DNA end. Germline CDR1 is LNHDA and CDR2 is SQIVND (reference sequence). The length of the CDR3 is 14 residues. The CDR3 region is CASSLGFSYNEQFF. The DNA of the CDR3 is TGTGCCAGTAGTTTGGGCTTCTCCTACAATGAGCAGTTCTTC.

In the case of this clonotype: Mismatch with germline at one junction end may stem from a read error. This chain joins TRBV7-2 and TRBJ2-5, with 9 nucleotides matching TRBD1. The tail of the sequence fits TRBJ2-7 better, so the J call may be wrong. This CDR3 has 20 amino acids. Germline CDR1 is SGHTA and CDR2 is FQGNSA. CDR3 sequence reads: CASSLSISTSGTGFSCEQYF. The CDR3, as DNA: TGTGCCAGCAGCTTATCGATATCAACCTCCGGGACAGGGTTCTCCTGCGAGCAGTACTTC.

The chain carries TRBV12-3 or TRBV12-4 and TRBJ2-7; D gene uncertain. The tail of the sequence fits TRBJ2-1 better, so the J call may be wrong. The CDR3 runs to 13 residues. The CDR3 region is CASSFSAFGEQFF. DNA of the CDR3: TGTGCCAGCAGCTTTTCGGCCTTTGGTGAGCAGTTCTTC.

This clonotype was recorded only once. An end of the junction differs from the germline gene, which may be a read error. J is TRBJ2-4 and V is TRBV7-6, with 7 positions matching TRBD1. Near its end, the DNA agrees better with TRBJ2-7, so the J call may be wrong. The CDR3 spans 14 residues. Germline-derived CDR1 and CDR2 are SGHVS and FNYEAQ. This CDR3 reads CASSLGQGDYEQYF. CDR3 coding DNA: TGTGCTAGCAGCTTGGGGCAGGGGGACTACGAGCAGTACTTC.

This rearrangement joins TRBV10-3 to TRBJ2-3; 13 bases line up with TRBD2. The CDR3 runs to 17 residues. Per germline, CDR1 ENHRY and CDR2 SYGVKD. After removal of 0 bases from V and 3 bases from J, the junction contained 3 bases not matched to a gene. CDR3 nucleotide sequence: TGTGCCATCAGTGAGTCTCGACTAGCGGGAGGAACAGATACGCAGTATTTT. Its translation: CAISESRLAGGTDTQYF.

Concerning this clonotype: Given a much more abundant clone one base away, this may be a read error. J is TRBJ2-1 and V is TRBV19, with 9 bases aligning to TRBD1. Losses at the gene ends were 3 bases for V and 10 bases for J; bases not matched to a gene: 7. Germline V lookup: CDR1 LNHDA, CDR2 SQIVND (reference sequence). The CDR3 spans 14 residues. In nucleotides, the CDR3 is TGTGCCAGTAGTATTGGACAGGGGACCTACGAGCAGTTCTTC. This translates into CASSIGQGTYEQFF.

The chain combines TRBV10-3 with TRBJ2-5, with TRBD1 as a possible D gene (6 bases). CDR3 length equals 14 residues. CDR1 and CDR2 (germline): ENHRY, SYGVKD. Deletions cut 6 bases from V and 4 bases from J, with 15 bases between. CDR3 sequence: CAIRGTSEGETQYF. In DNA, the CDR3 is TGTGCCATCAGAGGGACATCCGAGGGAGAGACCCAGTACTTC.

This chain uses TRBV3-1 with TRBJ2-3; 12 bases agree with TRBD2. Near its end, the DNA agrees better with TRBJ2-1, so the J call may be wrong. The V gene's germline CDR1 is LGHDT and CDR2 YNNKEL (reference sequence). The CDR3 has 14 residues. The CDR3 DNA follows: TGTGCCAGCAGTCCCGGACTAGCGGGAACTGAGCAGTTCTTC. Translated, it gives CASSPGLAGTEQFF.

The chain combines TRBV7-6 with TRBJ2-1; TRBD1 matches at 7 bases. J lost 3 bases, V lost 2 bases, and 7 bases had no gene match. Germline V gives CDR1 SGHVS, CDR2 FNYEAQ. The CDR3 totals 16 residues. CDR3 in DNA: TGTGCCAGCAGCTTAATCGGGCCAGGGGGCTACAATGAGCAGTTCTTC. Translated: CASSLIGPGGYNEQFF.

The CDR3 DNA follows: TGTGCCAGCAGCCCGACAGGGTCCCCCAACCAGTACTTC. Translating it yields CASSPTGSPNQYF. This rearrangement joins TRBV6-1 to TRBJ2-4, with TRBD1 matching over 7 bases. Trimming took 6 bases from V and 13 from J; bases not matched to a gene: 12. Germline values: CDR1 MNHNS, CDR2 SASEGT. This CDR3 comprises 13 residues.

J is TRBJ2-7 and V is TRBV7-3; TRBD1 matches at 9 bases. Germline CDR1 and CDR2: SGHTA and FQGTGA. V lost 4 bases, J lost 7 bases, and 11 bases stayed unmatched. The CDR3 loop spans 15 amino acids. CDR3 DNA sequence: TGTGCCAGCAGCTCAGGGACAGGGATTGAGAATGAGCAGTACTTC. Its protein product is CASSSGTGIENEQYF.

In its sample, this clonotype was seen many times. The rearrangement links TRBV2 to TRBJ1-1; D is unclear. Germline V gene lookup returns CDR1 SNHLY and CDR2 FYNNEI. CDR3 length: 14 residues. Trimming pared 7 bases from V and 3 bases from J, leaving 15 bases between. The CDR3 DNA follows: TGTGCCAGCACCAAGGACGGCCCCTACACTGAAGCTTTCTTT. Translation gives CASTKDGPYTEAFF.

The V and J genes are TRBV7-3 and TRBJ2-5; weak D call: TRBD1 (5 bases). The closer fit of TRBJ2-1 to the DNA end suggests the J call may be wrong. This CDR3 spans 13 amino acids. Germline V gives CDR1 SGHTA, CDR2 FQGTGA. The CDR3 DNA follows: TGTGCCAGCAGCTTAACGGGGCCTGCTGAGCAGTTCTTC. Amino acids: CASSLTGPAEQFF.

In its sample, this clonotype was seen once. This chain uses TRBV4-1 with TRBJ2-7, with D maybe TRBD1 (5 bases). The J call may be in error: the DNA end matches TRBJ2-1 better. The CDR3 extends over 16 amino acids. CDR1 is MGHRA and CDR2 is YSYEKL in the germline V gene. CDR3 in amino acids: CASSHPGAASYNEQFF. The CDR3 DNA is TGCGCCAGCAGCCACCCTGGGGCAGCGTCCTACAATGAGCAGTTCTTC.

The sample holds many counts of this clonotype. The gene calls are TRBV28 and TRBJ2-7, with D unresolved. V was trimmed by 6 bases and J by 0 bases, leaving 15 bases between them. Germline assignment: CDR1 MDHEN and CDR2 SYDVKM. This CDR3 is built from 15 residues. In DNA, the CDR3 is TGTGCCAGCAGGCCCCCTTGGACCAACTCCTACGAGCAGTACTTC. It is translated as CASRPPWTNSYEQYF.

The table lists this clonotype with many counts. CDR3 amino acids: CASSQDPPSGSWYNEQYF. DNA for the CDR3: TGTGCCAGCAGCCAAGATCCCCCTAGCGGGAGTTGGTACAATGAGCAGTACTTC. The chain uses TRBV3-1 and TRBJ2-5; TRBD2 aligns across 10 bases. Trimming took 0 bases from V and 11 from J; bases not matched to a gene: 18. Per the germline V gene, CDR1 is LGHDT and CDR2 is YNNKEL (reference sequence). CDR3 length: 18 residues.

The V and J genes are TRBV7-2 and TRBJ1-1; D remains unclear. The CDR3 is 14 residues long. Germline-derived CDR1 and CDR2 are SGHTA and FQGNSA. The V end lost 2 bases, the J end lost 3 bases, and 10 bases lay between the germline ends. CDR3: CASSLLSKDTEAFF. The CDR3, as DNA: TGTGCCAGCAGCTTACTGAGTAAAGACACTGAAGCTTTCTTT. Using reference TRBV7-2 and TRBJ1-1 for the parts outside the CDR3, the full variable domain is GAGVSQSPSNKVTEKGKDVELRCDPISGHTALYWYRQSLGQGLEFLIYFQGNSAPDKSGLPSDRFSAERTGGSVSTLTIQRTQQEDSAVYLCASSLLSKDTEAFFGQGTRLTVV.

Many counts were recorded for this clonotype. The chain joins TRBV6-1 to TRBJ2-6; unclear D gene. Germline V gene data show CDR1 as MNHNS and CDR2 as SASEGT. Trimming pared 7 bases from V and 4 bases from J, leaving 8 bases between. The CDR3 spans 13 residues. The CDR3 region has the DNA TGTGCCAGCACCGCTTCCGGGGCCAACGTCCTGACTTTC. Translation gives CASTASGANVLTF.

V and J are TRBV11-1 and TRBJ2-6, with no clear D. The end of the DNA fits TRBJ2-5 better, so the J call may be wrong. The CDR3 sequence is 13 residues long. Germline values: CDR1 SGHAT, CDR2 FQDESV (reference sequence). CDR3 residues: CASSVGFQETQYF. The CDR3 bases are TGTGCCAGCAGCGTAGGATTTCAAGAGACCCAGTACTTC.

This clonotype was seen repeatedly, ten times or more. The rearrangement joins TRBV2 to TRBJ1-6; D perhaps matches TRBD1 (6 bases). The ends were cut back, 8 bases at V and 7 bases at J, with 12 bases in the middle. The CDR3 length is 13 residues. Germline lookup yields CDR1 SNHLY and CDR2 FYNNEI. This CDR3 is CASLLQGNSPLHF. The CDR3 coding sequence is TGTGCCAGCTTGTTACAGGGAAATTCACCCCTCCACTTT.

The count of this clonotype is one. The V call is TRBV27, the J call TRBJ2-1; no definite D call. Gene TRBJ2-7 matches the end of the DNA better, so the J call may be wrong. Germline V gene sequence: CDR1 MNHEY, CDR2 SMNVEV (reference sequence). The CDR3 extends over 14 amino acids. In nucleotides, the CDR3 is TGTGCCACCAAATCCGGCAGGAACACAGATACGCAGTACTTC. Its translation is CATKSGRNTDTQYF.

There are many counts of this clonotype. The rearrangement uses TRBV4-1 and TRBJ1-4; 7 bases agree with TRBD1. CDR1 is MGHRA, CDR2 YSYEKL, per germline. This CDR3 is 15 amino acids long. Trimming cost V 4 bases and J 4 bases; bases outside gene matches: 6. DNA for the CDR3: TGCGCCAGCAGCCTCTGGGGACAGAGTAATGAAAAACTGTTTTTT. Its translation: CASSLWGQSNEKLFF.